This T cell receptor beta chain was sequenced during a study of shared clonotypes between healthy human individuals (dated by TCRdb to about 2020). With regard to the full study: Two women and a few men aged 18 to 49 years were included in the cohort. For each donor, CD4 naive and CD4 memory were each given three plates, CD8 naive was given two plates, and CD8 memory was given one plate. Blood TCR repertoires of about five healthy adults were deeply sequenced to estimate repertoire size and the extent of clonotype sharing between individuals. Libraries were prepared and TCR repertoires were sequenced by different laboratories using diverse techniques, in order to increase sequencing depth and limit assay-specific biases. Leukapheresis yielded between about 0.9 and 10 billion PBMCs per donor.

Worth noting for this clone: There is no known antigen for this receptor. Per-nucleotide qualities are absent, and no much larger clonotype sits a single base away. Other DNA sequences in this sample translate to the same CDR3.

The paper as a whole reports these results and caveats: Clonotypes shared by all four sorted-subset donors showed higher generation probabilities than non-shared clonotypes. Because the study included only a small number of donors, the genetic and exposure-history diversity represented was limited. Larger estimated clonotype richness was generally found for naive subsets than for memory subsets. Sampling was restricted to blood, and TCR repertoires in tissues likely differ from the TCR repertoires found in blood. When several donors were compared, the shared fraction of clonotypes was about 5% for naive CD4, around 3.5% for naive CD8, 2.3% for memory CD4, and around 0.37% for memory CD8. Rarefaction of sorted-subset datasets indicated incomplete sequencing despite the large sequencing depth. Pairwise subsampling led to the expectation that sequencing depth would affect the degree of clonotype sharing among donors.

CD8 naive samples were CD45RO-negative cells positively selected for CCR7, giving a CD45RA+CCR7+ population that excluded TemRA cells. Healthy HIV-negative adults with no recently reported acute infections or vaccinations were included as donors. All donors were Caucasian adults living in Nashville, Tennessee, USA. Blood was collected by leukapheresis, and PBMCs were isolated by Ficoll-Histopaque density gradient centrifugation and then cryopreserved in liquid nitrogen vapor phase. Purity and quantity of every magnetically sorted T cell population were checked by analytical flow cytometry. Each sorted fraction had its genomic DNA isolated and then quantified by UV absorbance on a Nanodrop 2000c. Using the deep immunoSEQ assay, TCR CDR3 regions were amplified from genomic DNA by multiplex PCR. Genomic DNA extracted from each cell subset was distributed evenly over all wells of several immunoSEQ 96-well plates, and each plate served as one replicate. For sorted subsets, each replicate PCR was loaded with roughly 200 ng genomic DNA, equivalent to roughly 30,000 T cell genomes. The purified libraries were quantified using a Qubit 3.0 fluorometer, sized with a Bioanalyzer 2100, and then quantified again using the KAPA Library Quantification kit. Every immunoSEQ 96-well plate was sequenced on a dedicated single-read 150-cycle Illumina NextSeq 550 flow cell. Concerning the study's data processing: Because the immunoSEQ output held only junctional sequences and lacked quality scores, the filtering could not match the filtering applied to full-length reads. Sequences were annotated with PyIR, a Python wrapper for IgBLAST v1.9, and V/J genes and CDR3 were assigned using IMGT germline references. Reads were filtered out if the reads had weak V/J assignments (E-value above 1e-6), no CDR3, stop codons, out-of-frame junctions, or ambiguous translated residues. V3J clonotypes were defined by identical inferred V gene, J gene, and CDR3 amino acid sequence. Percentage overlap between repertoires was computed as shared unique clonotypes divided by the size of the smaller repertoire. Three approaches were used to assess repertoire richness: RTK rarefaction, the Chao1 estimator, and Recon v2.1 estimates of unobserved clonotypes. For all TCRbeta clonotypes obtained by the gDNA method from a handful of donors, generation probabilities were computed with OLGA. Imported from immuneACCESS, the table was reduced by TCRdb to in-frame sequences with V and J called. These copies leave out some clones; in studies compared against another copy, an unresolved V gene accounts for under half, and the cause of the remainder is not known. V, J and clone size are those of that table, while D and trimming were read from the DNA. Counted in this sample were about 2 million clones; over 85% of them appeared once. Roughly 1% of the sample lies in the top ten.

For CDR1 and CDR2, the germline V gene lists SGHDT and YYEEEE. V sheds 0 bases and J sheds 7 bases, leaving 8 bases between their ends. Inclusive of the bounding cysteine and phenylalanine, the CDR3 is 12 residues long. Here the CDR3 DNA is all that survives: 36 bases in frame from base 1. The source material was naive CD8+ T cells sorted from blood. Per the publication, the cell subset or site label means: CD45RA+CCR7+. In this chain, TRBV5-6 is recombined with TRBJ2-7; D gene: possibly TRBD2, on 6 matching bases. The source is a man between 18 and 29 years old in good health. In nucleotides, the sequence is TGTGCCAGCAGCTTGGGGGCGGGGGAGCAGTACTTC. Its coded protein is CASSLGAGEQYF.